Listed below are T cell receptor beta chains from one sample, sequenced in a study of blood T cells in healthy people across ages. Via MiXCR, TCRdb re-called the 5' RACE reads, giving one row per CDR3 protein. This table holds 800,000 to 1,000,000 distinct CDR3 sequences, roughly 48% found once. The sample comprised blood. All receptors derive from a man younger than 45 in good health. Each CDR3 is given with its conserved first and last residue. The D gene is left open where the match is weak. Clone size appears in some rows only: once, few, many, or a class for an expanded clone.

size	V	J	D	DNA	CDR3
-	TRBV27	TRBJ2-7	TRBD2	TGTGCCAGCAGTTTCGGCGGGGGGGATGAGTACGAGCAGTACTTC	CASSFGGGDEYEQYF
-	TRBV4-1	TRBJ1-2	-	TGCGCCAGCAGCCAAGGGGCAGGGCCCTTCACCTTC	CASSQGAGPFTF
-	TRBV7-3	TRBJ2-1	-	TGTGCCAGCAGCCCCGGGCAGGACAACAATGAGCAGTTCTTC	CASSPGQDNNEQFF
few	TRBV9	TRBJ2-1	-	TGTGCCAGCAGCGATGACAGTTACAATGAGCAGTTCTTC	CASSDDSYNEQFF
many	TRBV7-9	TRBJ2-1	-	TGTGCCAGCAGCTTCCGGCGAGAGAGCTCCTACAATGAGCAGTTCTTC	CASSFRRESSYNEQFF
few	TRBV11-2	TRBJ2-3	TRBD2	TGTGCCAGCAGCTTAGCGGCGGGGGGTCCAAGCACAGATACGCAGTATTTT	CASSLAAGGPSTDTQYF
-	TRBV9	TRBJ1-1	-	TGTGCCAGCAGCGTAGTGGGGACGGCGAACACTGAAGCTTTCTTT	CASSVVGTANTEAFF
-	TRBV7-2	TRBJ2-7	-	TGTGCCAGCAGCTTAGAATGGGGTGGTGGTTACGAGCAGTACTTC	CASSLEWGGGYEQYF
-	TRBV7-2	TRBJ2-7	TRBD2	TGTGCCAGCAGCACTGGGACTAGCGGCTTCACCGCCTACGAGCAGTACTTC	CASSTGTSGFTAYEQYF
many	TRBV28	TRBJ2-5	-	TGTGCCAGCAGTTTCCTTTCCGAGACCCAGTACTTC	CASSFLSETQYF
-	TRBV20-1	TRBJ1-5	TRBD1	TGCAGTGCTAGACGTCAGGACAGGGTTGGTAATCAGCCCCAGCATTTT	CSARRQDRVGNQPQHF
-	TRBV5-1	TRBJ1-2	-	TGCGCCAGCAGCTCGGACAGCCACTATGGCTACACCTTC	CASSSDSHYGYTF
-	TRBV20-1	TRBJ1-2	TRBD1	TGCAGTGCTGACCCCCGAAACGACAGGGGAGGCGGCTACACCTTC	CSADPRNDRGGGYTF
few	TRBV5-1	TRBJ2-1	TRBD2	TGCGCCAGCAGCTTGGTAGGACTAGCGGGGTCCGGGTCCTACAATGAGCAGTTCTTC	CASSLVGLAGSGSYNEQFF
few	TRBV3-1	TRBJ2-5	-	TGTGCCAGCAGCCAAAGCTTTGAGACCCAGTACTTC	CASSQSFETQYF
-	TRBV3-1	TRBJ2-4	TRBD1	TGTGCCAGCAGCCAGTCCCGACAGGGGAAAAGCATTCAGTACTTC	CASSQSRQGKSIQYF
-	TRBV5-6	TRBJ2-3	-	TGTGCCAGCAGCTCTGGGGCAACGGGACCTAGCACAGATACGCAGTATTTT	CASSSGATGPSTDTQYF
-	TRBV7-9	TRBJ2-5	TRBD2	TGTGCCAGCGCAAAGTCTAGCGGGTCGGGAGAGACCCAGTACTTC	CASAKSSGSGETQYF
-	TRBV12-3/TRBV12-4	TRBJ2-7	TRBD1	TGTGCCTGCAGCTCAGACAGGGCCACCTACGAGCAGTACTTC	CACSSDRATYEQYF
-	TRBV5-6	TRBJ2-3	-	TGTGCCAGCAGCTTGGGGCAACAGTTCACAGATACGCAGTATTTT	CASSLGQQFTDTQYF
-	TRBV2	TRBJ1-1	-	TGTGCCAGCAGTCGCCCCACTGAAGCTTTCTTT	CASSRPTEAFF
-	TRBV11-3	TRBJ2-1	-	TGTGCCAGCAGGACCCTGGACGGATACAATGAGCAGTTCTTC	CASRTLDGYNEQFF
-	TRBV29-1	TRBJ2-7	-	TGCAGCGCCGGAACAGGGCGGTACGAGCAGTACTTC	CSAGTGRYEQYF
few	TRBV2	TRBJ2-1	TRBD1	TGTGCCAGCAGGACAGACAGGGGTCACTACAATGAGCAGTTCTTC	CASRTDRGHYNEQFF